The clone carrying this T cell receptor beta chain showed up just once. Its antigen is as yet unknown. The sample belongs to a study of blood T cells in healthy people across ages. Study context: Through template switching, about one barcoded beta molecule was captured per two T cells, as measured in model experiments. Overall study results and limits: In long-lived donors, naive CD4+ cell counts and diversity exceeded those of aged donors.

A second PCR of about 7 to 11 cycles used a sample-barcoded 5' primer and a J-beta primer mix. TCRdb passed the 5' RACE reads through MiXCR, listing each CDR3 protein once. The profile shows roughly 2 million distinct CDR3 sequences, 49% of them singletons. The germline gives CDR1 MNHEY, CDR2 SVGEGT. This CDR3 region has 14 residues. J was trimmed by 4 bases and V by 7 bases; bases with no gene match: 4. Each sample yielded at least 5.5 micrograms of PBMC total RNA. This sequence joins TRBV6-2 or TRBV6-3 and TRBJ2-2; 9 positions match TRBD1. Source material: blood. The receptor was derived from a woman in her forties in good health. The CDR3 DNA follows: TGTGCCAGCAAAGAGGACAGGGGCACCGGGGAGCTGTTTTTT. Translation gives CASKEDRGTGELFF.